The 5 T cell receptor beta chains listed next were all sequenced from one sample in a study of neoadjuvant anti-PD-1 for oral cavity cancer. TCRdb's table, derived via immunoSEQ multiplex PCR, lists solely in-frame clones and lacks some. Of about 68,000 clones listed, about 85% are singletons. Time point reported: after neoadjuvant nivolumab, at surgical resection. The sample was PBMCs, taken after nivolumab (anti-PD-1) treatment. The receptors come from a person aged 35 to 85 with oral cavity squamous cell carcinoma.

The V call is TRBV30, the J call TRBJ2-5, with D possibly being TRBD1 (5 bases). V lost 1 base and J lost 5, with 11 bases in between. Germline V CDR1 and CDR2: GTSNPN, SVGIG (reference sequence). The length of the CDR3 is 13 residues. The CDR3 DNA sequence: TGTGCCTGGAGTGATCCACACAGGGAGACCCAGTACTTC. Its translation is CAWSDPHRETQYF.

The gene calls are TRBV6-5 and TRBJ1-3; weak D call: TRBD1 (5 bases). The CDR3 length is 16 residues. Germline V gives CDR1 MNHEY, CDR2 SVGAGI. The V end lost 2 bases, the J end lost 0 bases, and 11 bases lay between the germline ends. The CDR3 nucleotides read TGTGCCAGCAGTTACGACAGATGGAGCTCTGGAAACACCATATATTTT. Protein: CASSYDRWSSGNTIYF.

This rearrangement joins TRBV5-4 to TRBJ2-7; tentative D call: TRBD2 (6 bases). Germline V gene data show CDR1 as SGHNT and CDR2 as YYREEE (reference sequence). V was trimmed by 1 base and J by 0 bases, leaving 8 bases between them. The CDR3 consists of 14 residues. In DNA, the CDR3 is TGTGCCAGCAGCTTGTGGGGGGTCTCCTACGAGCAGTACTTC. Translated: CASSLWGVSYEQYF. The variable domain in full, completed from reference TRBV5-4 and TRBJ2-7, reads ETGVTQSPTHLIKTRGQQVTLRCSSQSGHNTVSWYQQALGQGPQFIFQYYREEENGRGNFPPRFSGLQFPNYSSELNVNALELDDSALYLCASSLWGVSYEQYFGPGTRLTVT.

This chain joins TRBV6-6 and TRBJ2-1; 11 nucleotides align to TRBD2. The germline V gene encodes CDR1 MNHNY and CDR2 SVGAGI (reference sequence). V lost 6 bases to trimming and J lost 6 bases; unmatched junction nucleotides: 7. The CDR3 contains 15 residues. The CDR3, as DNA: TGTGCCAGCAGGGGACTAGCGGTATTGGGCAATGAGCAGTTCTTC. Amino acids: CASRGLAVLGNEQFF.

V usage is TRBV7-6 and J usage is TRBJ1-3; D is possibly TRBD1 (5 bases). The V and J ends lost 0 bases and 3 bases respectively, with 12 bases between them. Germline loops: CDR1 SGHVS, CDR2 FNYEAQ. The CDR3 contains 16 residues. DNA for the CDR3: TGTGCCAGCAGCTTAGCAGGGGTGCATAATGGAAACACCATATATTTT. Protein sequence: CASSLAGVHNGNTIYF.